Listed below are T cell receptor beta chains from one sample, sequenced in a study of shared clonotypes between healthy human individuals. Data came from immunoSEQ multiplex PCR; TCRdb stores just in-frame clones and leaves some out. The sample carries about 1,900,000 clones, 85% to 95% recorded once. The sample consisted of naive CD8+ T cells sorted from blood. These receptors all come from a man between 18 and 29 years old in good health. Both conserved end residues are part of each CDR3. A D gene is named only where the DNA matches it firmly. Expanded clones get a size class; other rows say once, few or many, or leave the size out.

>TRBV5-1|TRBJ2-5|.|TRBD2
TGCGCCAGCAGCTCCGTAGCGGGCGTCCAAGAGACCCAGTACTTC
CASSSVAGVQETQYF
>TRBV25-1|TRBJ1-1|once|TRBD1
TGTGCCAGCAGTGGGACAGGGGGCTTTGCTTTCTTT
CASSGTGGFAFF
>TRBV13|TRBJ1-1|.|TRBD1
TGTGCCAGCAGCTCTCCGGGACAGGGGATCACTGAAGCTTTCTTT
CASSSPGQGITEAFF
>TRBV29-1|TRBJ2-5|.|TRBD2
TGCAGCGTTGAACGGCGGGGGGATCTCCAAGAGACCCAGTACTTC
CSVERRGDLQETQYF
>TRBV6-1|TRBJ1-1|.|.
TGTGCCAGCAGTGAATGGGGGGGGCGGACTGAAGCTTTCTTT
CASSEWGGRTEAFF
>TRBV9|TRBJ2-5|.|.
TGTGCCAGCAGCGTGGCTAGCCGGGCGGAGGAGACCCAGTACTTC
CASSVASRAEETQYF
>TRBV5-1|TRBJ1-2|.|TRBD1
TGCGCCAGCAGCTTGGAGTCAGGGGGCTACTATGGCTACACCTTC
CASSLESGGYYGYTF
>TRBV10-2|TRBJ2-1|.|TRBD2
TGCGCCAGCAGTAACCCGTATCGGGAGGGCCGCCATGAGCAGTTCTTC
CASSNPYREGRHEQFF
>TRBV4-3|TRBJ2-7|once|TRBD1
TGCGCCAGCAGCCAAGACAGGGGGTGGAGGTACGAGCAGTACTTC
CASSQDRGWRYEQYF
>TRBV11-2|TRBJ2-5|.|TRBD1
TGTGCCAGCAGCTGGACGATTTCGGACAGGGGAGAGACCCAGTACTTC
CASSWTISDRGETQYF
>TRBV7-9|TRBJ2-7|.|TRBD2
TGTGCCAGCAGCCCCGCTAGCGGGAGCGGGTACGAGCAGTACTTC
CASSPASGSGYEQYF
>TRBV5-1|TRBJ2-1|.|.
TGCGCCAGCAGCTTCCTGGGGGACAATGAGCAGTTCTTC
CASSFLGDNEQFF
>TRBV7-6|TRBJ1-5|once|.
TGTGCCAGCAGCTTAGGGGAACAGGGTAACAATCAGCCCCAGCATTTT
CASSLGEQGNNQPQHF
>TRBV6-5|TRBJ2-7|.|.
TGTGCCAGCAGTTACTCCAACGTTCGGGAGCAGTACTTC
CASSYSNVREQYF
>TRBV28|TRBJ2-5|once|TRBD1
TGTGCCAGCAGCGACAGGGGGCTAGGAGAGACCCAGTACTTC
CASSDRGLGETQYF
>TRBV13|TRBJ2-7|.|.
TGTGCCAGCAGCTTAGAACAGGGTTCCTACGAGCAGTACTTC
CASSLEQGSYEQYF
>TRBV29-1|TRBJ2-7|.|.
TGCAGCGTCGCGGTACGAGGAGCTAAGGGTTACGAGCAGTACTTC
CSVAVRGAKGYEQYF
>TRBV2|TRBJ2-3|.|.
TGTGCCAGCGGGGGGGCTAGCGGCTTCACAGATACGCAGTATTTT
CASGGASGFTDTQYF
>TRBV7-9|TRBJ2-1|.|.
TGTGCCAGCAGCCCCACCTCCGGGGGTGCAGATGAGCAGTTCTTC
CASSPTSGGADEQFF
>TRBV2|TRBJ2-1|few|.
TGTGCCAGCAGTAACATGCACAATGAGCAGTTCTTC
CASSNMHNEQFF
>TRBV27|TRBJ2-3|.|TRBD1
TGTGCCAGCGGATGGACAGGGTTGTCAGATACGCAGTATTTT
CASGWTGLSDTQYF
>TRBV4-1|TRBJ1-1|.|.
TGCGCCAGCAGCCAGATGGCCGTAGGAGAGGGACGGAACACTGAAGCTTTCTTT
CASSQMAVGEGRNTEAFF
>TRBV4-3|TRBJ1-1|.|.
TGCGCCAGCAGCCAAGATCTCCTAACGGTGCAGAACACTGAAGCTTTCTTT
CASSQDLLTVQNTEAFF
>TRBV29-1|TRBJ1-2|.|.
TGCAGCGTTGCGGCAGAGAACTATGGCTACACCTTC
CSVAAENYGYTF
>TRBV10-2|TRBJ1-6|.|.
TGCGCCAGCAGTGACCTACCGGGGCTGGGCAATTCACCCCTCCACTTT
CASSDLPGLGNSPLHF
>TRBV18|TRBJ2-5|.|.
TGTGCCAGCTCACCGGTCTCGACGGGGTTGGGGGAGACCCAGTACTTC
CASSPVSTGLGETQYF
>TRBV7-9|TRBJ2-7|.|.
TGTGCCAGCAGCTTAGCGGGGGGTAACTACGAGCAGTACTTC
CASSLAGGNYEQYF
>TRBV10-1|TRBJ2-2|.|.
TGCGCCAGCAGTGAGTCGGTGGGGCCCGGGGAGCTGTTTTTT
CASSESVGPGELFF
>TRBV5-4|TRBJ2-2|.|TRBD2
TGTGCCAGCAGCTATGGTACTAGCGTTACGAACACCGGGGAGCTGTTTTTT
CASSYGTSVTNTGELFF
>TRBV10-3|TRBJ2-2|.|.
TGTGCCATCAGTGAGTCCAAGGGGACCGGGGAGCTGTTTTTT
CAISESKGTGELFF
>TRBV30|TRBJ2-3|.|.
TGTGCCTGGAGTGCTGGGGCGGCTAGCACAGATACGCAGTATTTT
CAWSAGAASTDTQYF
>TRBV4-1|TRBJ2-1|.|.
TGCGCCAGCAGCCAAGACTCGGGACCCGAGCAGTTCTTC
CASSQDSGPEQFF
>TRBV29-1|TRBJ2-7|.|.
TGCAGCGTTGCAGTACAGGGCTACGAGCAGTACTTC
CSVAVQGYEQYF